The clone carrying this TCR beta chain showed up many times. Antigen unknown. Template switching created a universal primer site, and the cDNA included unique molecular identifiers. MiXCR, run by TCRdb on the 5' RACE reads, gives a single entry per CDR3 protein. The sample yields just under 650,000 distinct CDR3 sequences, roughly 7.1% seen once. This record belongs to a study of identical twins. Study-level findings and limits: Beta out-of-frame sequences showed weaker excess sharing between twins. Researchers reported excess low generation probability among twin-shared out-of-frame alpha sequences.

J was trimmed by 3 bases and V by 0 bases; bases with no gene match: 3. Germline CDR1 and CDR2: DFQATT and SNEGSKA (reference sequence). The CDR3 totals 14 residues. A further study also used this sample, focusing on yellow fever vaccine responses in identical twins.

What was sequenced was PBMCs. The TCR originated in a woman between 18 and 30 years old in good health. The chain employs TRBV20-1 and TRBJ2-7, with 9 positions matching TRBD2. The CDR3 region is CSARDPLAGYEQYF. DNA for the CDR3: TGCAGTGCTAGAGATCCACTAGCGGGCTACGAGCAGTACTTC.